The source of this TCR beta chain is a study of blood T cell repertoires in COVID-19. The CDR3 loop spans 15 amino acids. Germline CDR1 SEHNR, CDR2 FQNEAQ (reference sequence). J was trimmed by 5 bases and V by 4 bases; bases with no gene match: 5. The data were produced by immunoSEQ multiplex PCR, yet TCRdb's version contains in-frame clones alone and is incomplete. The repertoire holds about 260,000 clones, with about four fifths as singletons. This clone was recorded once. The receptor's source is a woman in her forties or fifties who had recovered from COVID-19. Specimen: peripheral blood. V and J are TRBV7-9 and TRBJ2-2; 9 bases agree with TRBD2. As DNA, the CDR3 is TGTGCCAGCAGCTGGGGACTAGCTTCGACCGGGGAGCTGTTTTTT. Amino acids: CASSWGLASTGELFF.